This record concerns one T cell receptor beta chain sequence. Its target is unknown. Assay: immunoSEQ multiplex PCR; the TCRdb copy retains only in-frame clones and omits some. The table records approximately 210,000 clones, around 88% of them present only once. This record comes from a study of cytomegalovirus exposure and HLA in healthy donors. Study findings and constraints: In the roughly 130 validation repertoires, a later analysis found that first-cohort TCR clusters tended to co-occur. Many donors carried some public TCRs, although rarity characterized most TCR sequences.

Material: PBMCs. The source is a woman aged 18-35 years in good health and CMV-seronegative.

DNA of the CDR3: TGTGCCAGTAGTACGCCGGACAAAACTGGAAACACCATATATTTT. Translation: CASSTPDKTGNTIYF. The rearrangement links TRBV19 to TRBJ1-3, with a tentative D call TRBD1 (5 bases). Germline V gene lookup returns CDR1 LNHDA and CDR2 SQIVND (reference sequence). Trimming shortened V by 4 bases and J by 2 bases, and 12 bases separated the two germline ends. This CDR3 region has 15 residues. The variable domain in full, with the rest retrieved from reference TRBV19 and TRBJ1-3, is DGGITQSPKYLFRKEGQNVTLSCEQNLNHDAMYWYRQDPGQGLRLIYYSQIVNDFQKGDIAEGYSVSREKKESFPLTVTSAQKNPTAFYLCASSTPDKTGNTIYFGEGSWLTVV.